This T cell receptor (beta chain) was captured in a study of OX40 agonist ivuxolimab in advanced cancers. About the study as a whole: Ivuxolimab was an agonistic, fully human IgG2 monoclonal antibody directed against OX40 (CD134), a costimulatory receptor. Peripheral TCRbeta sequencing was intended to test whether TCR sequence diversity was altered and clonal T-cell expansion was caused by ivuxolimab. Prior anti-PD-1, anti-PD-L1 or anti-CTLA-4 therapy was permitted, and approximately 42% of dose-escalation patients had received checkpoint inhibitors. Three dose-escalation patients achieved partial responses, one with hepatocellular carcinoma and two with cutaneous melanoma. Intravenous ivuxolimab was administered to patients every 2 weeks at six dose levels: 0.01, 0.1, 0.3, 1.5, 3 and 10 mg/kg. Of the roughly 54 dose-escalation patients, hepatocellular carcinoma was present in about 20, melanoma in around 15, renal cell carcinoma in 9 and head and neck cancer in 9. The monotherapy dose-escalation portion (N ≈ 57 patients) of the phase I ivuxolimab trial is reported in the paper. A male proportion of 70% to 90% and a mean age of 60 years, ranging from about 23 to 90, were recorded for the dose-escalation cohort.

For sequencing of the TCRbeta CDR3 region, genomic DNA was extracted from the sorted cells. The immunoSEQ Assay was used for sequencing of TCRbeta CDR3 regions. TCRdb's version of the immuneACCESS table is confined to in-frame rearrangements and falls short of the full clone set. An unresolved V gene accounts for under half of the shortfall where checked; the remainder is of unknown origin. This sample is represented by roughly 90,000 clones; roughly 90% of them were singletons. The ten largest clones add up to 0.7% to 0.9% of the sample. A note on this clone: The antigen it recognizes is unknown. No much larger clone is present one base from it, and per-base qualities are unavailable.

Broad study findings and their caveats: On average, CD8+ T cells showed more expanded clones than CD4+ T cells after ivuxolimab. Partial responders in the 0.1-3.0 mg/kg groups had among the lowest normalized peripheral clonal expansion, especially among CD8+ T cells. Low levels of normalized T-cell clonal expansion were also seen in some patients who did not respond. At doses of 0.1 to 3.0 mg/kg, clonal expansion of both CD4+ and CD8+ T cells in blood was seen between baseline and week 6. Which antigens the clonally expanded peripheral T cells were specific for was not determined.

CDR1 and CDR2, looked up from the germline V gene (reference sequence), are SSHAT and FNYEAQ. Between the V and J ends, shortened by 2 bases and 3 bases respectively, the junction contains 5 bases. From cysteine to phenylalanine, the CDR3 is 13 amino acids long. Only the CDR3 DNA is retained, 39 bases long and in frame from the first base. The trial excluded patients who had a history of autoimmune disease or were on systemic immunosuppression. Peripheral blood for TCR sequencing was collected from all dose cohorts at baseline, on cycle 4 day 1, and on cycle 7 day 1. Samples were obtained from an open-label, multicenter, first-in-human phase I dose-escalation trial of ivuxolimab. Adults with locally advanced or metastatic melanoma, renal cell carcinoma, hepatocellular carcinoma or head and neck squamous cell carcinoma were enrolled in the trial. CD4+ and CD8+ T cells were sorted separately from peripheral blood before TCR sequencing.

The sequence was collected from an adult with an advanced solid tumor such as melanoma, head and neck, liver or kidney cancer. The chain is encoded by TRBV7-7 joined to TRBJ2-1, with an unclear D gene assignment. Sequencing used CD4+ or CD8+ T cells sorted from blood, obtained in a trial of the OX40 agonist ivuxolimab. The nucleotide sequence reads as follows: TGTGCCAGCAGCTTAAACAGCTACAATGAGCAGTTCTTC. The translation is CASSLNSYNEQFF. Reference TRBV7-7 and TRBJ2-1 genes cover what lies past the CDR3, so the full variable domain is GAGVSQSPRYKVTKRGQDVTLRCDPISSHATLYWYQQALGQGPEFLTYFNYEAQPDKSGLPSDRFSAERPEGSISTLTIQRTEQRDSAMYRCASSLNSYNEQFFGPGTRLTVL.